The clone carrying this T cell receptor beta chain appeared a single time. The data belong to a study of blood T cell repertoires in COVID-19. Turning to the study itself: Acute and convalescent COVID-19 samples came from the United States, Italy and Spain. T cells, B-cell-depleted T cells, or PBMCs provided the cDNA or gDNA that served as material.

Original analysis: Reference gene primer amplification yielded estimated nucleated cell counts. Profiled with immunoSEQ multiplex PCR; TCRdb holds only in-frame clones, not every one. V and J calls plus clone size are reproduced from that table; the DNA served to infer D and trimming. The data show more than 90,000 clones, over 80% seen once. This TCR was recovered from a woman between 70 and 85 years old with acute or convalescent COVID-19. Sequenced input: peripheral blood.

For the CDR3, the DNA is TGTGCCAGCAGCCAAGACAGGGCCGGGGAGCTGTTTTTT. As protein: CASSQDRAGELFF. This chain connects TRBV3-1 (or the pseudogene TRBV3-2) to TRBJ2-2, with D maybe TRBD1 (5 bases). Germline CDR1 is LGHDT and CDR2 is YNNKEL (reference sequence). The CDR3 spans 13 residues. Trimming removed 0 bases at V and 6 bases at J, with 5 bases between.